This T cell receptor beta chain was obtained from a study of T cell repertoires in cytomegalovirus infection. The overall study: Matching HLA type and CMV infection were both indicated by public TCR beta signatures.

Study-wide findings and caveats: Predominance within the ex vivo response was attributable to HLA-C-restricted CMV-specific TCR beta clonotypes.

About this clonotype itself: Its antigen remains unidentified.

CDR3 length equals 16 residues. CDR1 and CDR2 (germline): SNHLY, FYNNEI. Germline trimming cut 8 bases from V and 5 bases from J; bases unmatched to any gene: 14. TCRdb passed the reads through MiXCR, listing each CDR3 protein once. The table records roughly 920,000 distinct CDR3 sequences, about 33% of them present only once. The source material was cultured CD8+ T cells from PBMCs, sampled from culture after CMV antigen stimulation. The V gene is TRBV2, the J gene TRBJ1-2; TRBD1 aligns across 10 bases. This TCR derives from a human donor in good health (CMV status not recorded). Some clones in this sample may be carry-over from other donors' samples. CDR3 coding DNA: TGTGCCAGCCTGGGACAGGGGCGTTCCATTCCTTATGGCTACACCTTC. Amino acids: CASLGQGRSIPYGYTF.